The clone carrying this TCR beta chain was observed once. Its cognate antigen is unknown. TCRdb's copy holds only in-frame clones and misses some; the assay was immunoSEQ multiplex PCR. The sample records 30,000 to 35,000 clones, around 90% being singletons. This record belongs to a study of OX40 agonist ivuxolimab in advanced cancers. Points from the study as a whole: Which antigen the expanded peripheral T cells recognized is unknown. Dosing at 0.1 to 3.0 mg/kg was accompanied by clonal expansion of CD4+ and CD8+ blood T cells by week 6.

The germline CDR1 and CDR2 sequences are SGHAT and FQNNGV. The CDR3 totals 14 residues. J gave up 2 bases and V 5 bases, and 6 bases lay outside the gene matches. The chain couples TRBV11-2 to TRBJ2-7; 7 bases are shared with TRBD1. The sample here was CD4+ or CD8+ T cells sorted from blood, taken in a trial of the OX40 agonist ivuxolimab. The sequence was obtained from an adult with an advanced solid tumor such as melanoma, head and neck, liver or kidney cancer. Written as DNA, the CDR3 is TGTGCCAGCAGCCCACCGACAGGGACCTACGAGCAGTACTTC. Its translation is CASSPPTGTYEQYF.